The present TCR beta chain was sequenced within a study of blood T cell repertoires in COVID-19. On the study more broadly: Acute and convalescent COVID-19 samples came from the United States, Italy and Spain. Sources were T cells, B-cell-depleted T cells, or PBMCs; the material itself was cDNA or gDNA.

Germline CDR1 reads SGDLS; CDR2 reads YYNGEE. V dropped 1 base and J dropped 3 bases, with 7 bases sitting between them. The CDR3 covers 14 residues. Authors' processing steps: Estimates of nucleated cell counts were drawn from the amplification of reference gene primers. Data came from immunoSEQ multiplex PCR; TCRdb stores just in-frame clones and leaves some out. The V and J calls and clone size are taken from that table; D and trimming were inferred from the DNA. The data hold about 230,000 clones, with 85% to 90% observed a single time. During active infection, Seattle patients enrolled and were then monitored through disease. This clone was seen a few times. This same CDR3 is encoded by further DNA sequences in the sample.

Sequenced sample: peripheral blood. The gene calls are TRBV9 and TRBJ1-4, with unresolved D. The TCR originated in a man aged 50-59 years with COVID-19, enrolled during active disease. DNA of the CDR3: TGTGCCAGCAGCGTAAAAGGAGCTAATGAAAAACTGTTTTTT. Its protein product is CASSVKGANEKLFF.